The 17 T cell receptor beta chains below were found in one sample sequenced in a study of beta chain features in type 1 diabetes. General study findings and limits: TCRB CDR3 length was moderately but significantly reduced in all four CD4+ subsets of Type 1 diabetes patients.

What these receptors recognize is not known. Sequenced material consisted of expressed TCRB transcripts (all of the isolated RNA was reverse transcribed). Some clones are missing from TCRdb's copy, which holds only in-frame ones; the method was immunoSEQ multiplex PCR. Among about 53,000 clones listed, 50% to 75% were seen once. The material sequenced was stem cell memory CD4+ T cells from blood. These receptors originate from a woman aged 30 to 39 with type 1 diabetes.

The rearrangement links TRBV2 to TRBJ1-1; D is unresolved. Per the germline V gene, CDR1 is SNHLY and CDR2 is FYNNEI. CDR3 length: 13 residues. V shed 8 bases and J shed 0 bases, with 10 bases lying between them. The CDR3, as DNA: TGTGCCAGCCCCAGAAACATGAACACTGAAGCTTTCTTT. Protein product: CASPRNMNTEAFF.

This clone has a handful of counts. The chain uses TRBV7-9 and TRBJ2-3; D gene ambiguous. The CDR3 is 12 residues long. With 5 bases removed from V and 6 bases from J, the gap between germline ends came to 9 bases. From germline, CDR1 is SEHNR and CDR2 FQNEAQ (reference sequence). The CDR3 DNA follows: TGTGCCAGCAGCCCGCTCCGGGATACGCAGTATTTT. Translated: CASSPLRDTQYF.

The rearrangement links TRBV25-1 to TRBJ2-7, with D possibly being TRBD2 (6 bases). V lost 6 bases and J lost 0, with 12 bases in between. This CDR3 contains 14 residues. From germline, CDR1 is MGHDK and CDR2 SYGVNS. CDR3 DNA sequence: TGTGCCAGCAGCCCAGCGGGCTCCTCCTACGAGCAGTACTTC. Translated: CASSPAGSSYEQYF.

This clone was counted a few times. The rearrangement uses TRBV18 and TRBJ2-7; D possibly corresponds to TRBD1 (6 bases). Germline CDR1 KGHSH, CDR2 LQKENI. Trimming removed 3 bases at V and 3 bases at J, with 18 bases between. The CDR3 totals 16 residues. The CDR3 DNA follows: TGTGCCAGCTCACCCCCGACAGGCGAGGGGTACTACGAGCAGTACTTC. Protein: CASSPPTGEGYYEQYF. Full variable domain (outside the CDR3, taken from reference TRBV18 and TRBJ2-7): NAGVMQNPRHLVRRRGQEARLRCSPMKGHSHVYWYRQLPEEGLKFMVYLQKENIIDESGMPKERFSAEFPKEGPSILRIQQVVRGDSAAYFCASSPPTGEGYYEQYFGPGTRLTVT.

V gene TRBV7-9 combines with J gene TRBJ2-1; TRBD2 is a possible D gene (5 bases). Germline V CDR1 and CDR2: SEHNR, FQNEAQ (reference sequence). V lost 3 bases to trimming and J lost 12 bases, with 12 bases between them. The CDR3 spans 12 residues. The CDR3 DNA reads TGTGCCAGCAGCTTCTCTGAGGGTGTGCAGTTCTTC. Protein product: CASSFSEGVQFF.

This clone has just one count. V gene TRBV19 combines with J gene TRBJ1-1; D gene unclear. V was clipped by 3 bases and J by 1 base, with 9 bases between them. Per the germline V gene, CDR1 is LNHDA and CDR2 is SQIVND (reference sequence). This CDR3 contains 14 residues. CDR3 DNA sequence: TGTGCCAGTAGTATCAGACACTCGAACACTGAAGCTTTCTTT. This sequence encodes CASSIRHSNTEAFF.

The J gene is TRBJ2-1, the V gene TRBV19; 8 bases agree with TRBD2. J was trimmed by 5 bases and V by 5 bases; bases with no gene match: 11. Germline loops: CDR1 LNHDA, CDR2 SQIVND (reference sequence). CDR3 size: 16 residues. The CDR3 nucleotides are TGTGCCAGTAGTGTCCCGGCAGCGGGAGTAGACAATGAGCAGTTCTTC. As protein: CASSVPAAGVDNEQFF.

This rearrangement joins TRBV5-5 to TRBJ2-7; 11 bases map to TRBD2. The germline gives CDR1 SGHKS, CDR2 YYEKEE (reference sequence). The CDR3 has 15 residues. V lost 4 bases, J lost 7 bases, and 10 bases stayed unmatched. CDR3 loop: CASSRKLAGDYEQYF. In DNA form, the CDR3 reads TGTGCCAGCAGCCGCAAACTAGCGGGAGACTATGAGCAGTACTTC.

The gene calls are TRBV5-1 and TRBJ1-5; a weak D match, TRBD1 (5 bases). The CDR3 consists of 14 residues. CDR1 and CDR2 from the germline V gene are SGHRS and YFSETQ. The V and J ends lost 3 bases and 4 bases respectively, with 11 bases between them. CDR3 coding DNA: TGCGCCAGCAGCTGGGGCGGGGGAAATCAGCCCCAGCATTTT. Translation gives CASSWGGGNQPQHF. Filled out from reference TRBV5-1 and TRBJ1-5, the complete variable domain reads KAGVTQTPRYLIKTRGQQVTLSCSPISGHRSVSWYQQTPGQGLQFLFEYFSETQRNKGNFPGRFSGRQFSNSRSEMNVSTLELGDSALYLCASSWGGGNQPQHFGDGTRLSIL.

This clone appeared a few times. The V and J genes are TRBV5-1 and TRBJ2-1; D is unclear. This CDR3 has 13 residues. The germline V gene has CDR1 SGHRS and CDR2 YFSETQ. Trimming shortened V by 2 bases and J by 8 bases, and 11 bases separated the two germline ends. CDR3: CASSFGPADEQFF. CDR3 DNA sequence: TGCGCCAGCAGCTTTGGCCCGGCGGATGAGCAGTTCTTC.

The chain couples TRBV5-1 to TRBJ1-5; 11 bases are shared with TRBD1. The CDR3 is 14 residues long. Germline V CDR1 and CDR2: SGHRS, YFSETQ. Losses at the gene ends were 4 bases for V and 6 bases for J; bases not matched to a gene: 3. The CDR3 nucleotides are TGCGCCAGCAGCGCTGGGACAGGGGGTCAGCCCCAGCATTTT. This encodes CASSAGTGGQPQHF.

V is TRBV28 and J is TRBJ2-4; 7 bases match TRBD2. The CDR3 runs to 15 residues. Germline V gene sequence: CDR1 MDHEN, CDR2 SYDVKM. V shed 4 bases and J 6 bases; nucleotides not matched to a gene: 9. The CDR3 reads CASSSSGLAANIQYF. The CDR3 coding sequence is TGTGCCAGCAGTTCCTCCGGGCTAGCGGCAAACATTCAGTACTTC.

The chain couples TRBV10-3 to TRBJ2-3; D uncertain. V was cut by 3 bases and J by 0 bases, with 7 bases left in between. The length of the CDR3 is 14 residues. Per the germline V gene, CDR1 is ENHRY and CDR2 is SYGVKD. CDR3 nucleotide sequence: TGTGCCATCAGTGACAGGTTAAGCACAGATACGCAGTATTTT. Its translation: CAISDRLSTDTQYF.

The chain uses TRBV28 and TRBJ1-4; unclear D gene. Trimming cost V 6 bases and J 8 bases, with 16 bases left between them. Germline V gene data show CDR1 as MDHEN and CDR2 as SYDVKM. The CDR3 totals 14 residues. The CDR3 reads CASSPPRKEEKLFF. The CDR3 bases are TGTGCCAGCAGCCCCCCCCGGAAGGAGGAAAAACTGTTTTTT.

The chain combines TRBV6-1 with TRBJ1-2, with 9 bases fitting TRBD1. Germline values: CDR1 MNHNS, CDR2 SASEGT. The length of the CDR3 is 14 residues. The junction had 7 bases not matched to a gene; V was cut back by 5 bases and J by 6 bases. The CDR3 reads CASSPGQGFDGYTF. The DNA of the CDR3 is TGTGCCAGCAGTCCGGGACAGGGATTCGATGGCTACACCTTC.

CDR3 DNA sequence: TGTGCCAGCACCAGGACTGTCACCTCCTACAATGAGCAGTTCTTC. The encoded protein is CASTRTVTSYNEQFF. The chain links TRBV6-5 to TRBJ2-1; TRBD2 might be the D (5 bases). Trimming removed 7 bases from V and 0 bases from J, with 13 bases in between. The germline CDR1 and CDR2 sequences are MNHEY and SVGAGI. This CDR3 is built from 15 residues.

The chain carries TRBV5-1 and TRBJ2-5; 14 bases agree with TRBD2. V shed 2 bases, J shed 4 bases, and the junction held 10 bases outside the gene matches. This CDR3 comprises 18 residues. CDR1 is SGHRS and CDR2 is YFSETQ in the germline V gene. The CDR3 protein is CASSLGGTSGRTGETQYF. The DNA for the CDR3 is TGCGCCAGCAGCTTAGGCGGGACTAGCGGGAGAACAGGAGAGACCCAGTACTTC.